This T cell receptor beta chain emerged from a study of glioma-infiltrating T cells after dendritic cell vaccination. Study findings and constraints: Few patients contributed both blood and tumor specimens.

Note on this clone: The target antigen is unknown.

Before vaccination, two weeks after the third vaccination, and at progression, PBMC were collected. The CDR3 is made up of 14 amino acids. V lost 2 bases, J lost 1 base, and 8 bases lay in between. Germline loops: CDR1 SGHVS, CDR2 FNYEAQ. Assay used: immunoSEQ multiplex PCR; TCRdb lists only in-frame clones, some missing. The data show about 38,000 clones, with about 80% seen just once and roughly 7.7% held by the top ten. The sample in question was blood, obtained before dendritic cell vaccination. V gene TRBV7-6 combines with J gene TRBJ1-1; D is ambiguous. The sequence was obtained from a human donor with glioblastoma. In DNA form, the CDR3 reads TGTGCCAGCAGCTTACTCGAGAGGAACACTGAAGCTTTCTTT. As protein: CASSLLERNTEAFF.